This section outlines one T cell receptor (beta chain) sequence together with its context. Its cognate antigen is unknown. The CDR3 consists of 15 residues. V dropped 5 bases and J dropped 6 bases, with 19 bases sitting between them. Germline V gene data show CDR1 as PRHDT and CDR2 as FYEKMQ (reference sequence). This sample was taken from a study of cytomegalovirus exposure and HLA in healthy donors. Across the whole study: For the 300 to 450 genotyped donors, roughly 80% fell within the Caucasian-associated ancestry cluster.

The study's findings and limits: Versus the approximately 700-donor mean, an Asian-associated ancestry cluster reportedly showed fewer N-insertions in a later analysis. Per a prior analysis, the majority of TCR beta V segments were productive roughly 87% or roughly 30% of the time. Being indistinguishable, some V segments were excluded, TRBV6-2 and TRBV6-3 among them.

PCR involved 60 Vbeta and 13 Jbeta primers. Sequencing was performed with immunoSEQ multiplex PCR; in TCRdb, only in-frame clones are kept and a portion is missing. The sample includes some 170,000 clones, 80% of them seen just once. Sequencing input: PBMCs. The rearrangement joins TRBV13 to TRBJ1-1; D is unresolved. This TCR was sampled from a man aged 25 to 40 in good health and CMV-seronegative. The CDR3, as DNA: TGTGCCAGCAGCCCCATGGGAGGCCCGAATTCTGAAGCTTTCTTT. Amino acids: CASSPMGGPNSEAFF.